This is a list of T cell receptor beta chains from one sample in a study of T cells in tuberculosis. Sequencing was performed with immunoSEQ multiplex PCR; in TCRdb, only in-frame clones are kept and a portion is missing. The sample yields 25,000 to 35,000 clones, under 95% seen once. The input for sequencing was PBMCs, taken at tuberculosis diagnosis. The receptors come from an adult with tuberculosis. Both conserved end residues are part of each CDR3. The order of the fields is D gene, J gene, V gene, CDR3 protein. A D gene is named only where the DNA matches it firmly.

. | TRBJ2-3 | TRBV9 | CASSVEGTDTQYF
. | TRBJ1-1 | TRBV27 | CASSDKGGGTEAFF
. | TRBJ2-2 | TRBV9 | CASSVAVRQGWTGELFF
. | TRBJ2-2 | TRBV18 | CASSPAVWQGVTGELFF
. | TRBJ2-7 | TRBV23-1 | CASSQSAGPPTYEQYF
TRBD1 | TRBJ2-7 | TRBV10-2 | CASSPGQGQREQYF
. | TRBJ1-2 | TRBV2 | CASRGDTDYGYTF
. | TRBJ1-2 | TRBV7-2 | CASSLTGIHYGYTF
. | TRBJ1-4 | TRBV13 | CASSHDGENEKLFF
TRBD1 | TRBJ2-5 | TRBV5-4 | CASSFGQGLETQYF
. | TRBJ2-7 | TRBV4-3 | CASSQAVDRDSYEQYF
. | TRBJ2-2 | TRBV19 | CASNRGHRAGELFF
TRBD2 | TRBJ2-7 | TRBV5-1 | CASSLKPGLAEISYEQYF
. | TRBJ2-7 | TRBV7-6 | CASSLLVGAYEQYF